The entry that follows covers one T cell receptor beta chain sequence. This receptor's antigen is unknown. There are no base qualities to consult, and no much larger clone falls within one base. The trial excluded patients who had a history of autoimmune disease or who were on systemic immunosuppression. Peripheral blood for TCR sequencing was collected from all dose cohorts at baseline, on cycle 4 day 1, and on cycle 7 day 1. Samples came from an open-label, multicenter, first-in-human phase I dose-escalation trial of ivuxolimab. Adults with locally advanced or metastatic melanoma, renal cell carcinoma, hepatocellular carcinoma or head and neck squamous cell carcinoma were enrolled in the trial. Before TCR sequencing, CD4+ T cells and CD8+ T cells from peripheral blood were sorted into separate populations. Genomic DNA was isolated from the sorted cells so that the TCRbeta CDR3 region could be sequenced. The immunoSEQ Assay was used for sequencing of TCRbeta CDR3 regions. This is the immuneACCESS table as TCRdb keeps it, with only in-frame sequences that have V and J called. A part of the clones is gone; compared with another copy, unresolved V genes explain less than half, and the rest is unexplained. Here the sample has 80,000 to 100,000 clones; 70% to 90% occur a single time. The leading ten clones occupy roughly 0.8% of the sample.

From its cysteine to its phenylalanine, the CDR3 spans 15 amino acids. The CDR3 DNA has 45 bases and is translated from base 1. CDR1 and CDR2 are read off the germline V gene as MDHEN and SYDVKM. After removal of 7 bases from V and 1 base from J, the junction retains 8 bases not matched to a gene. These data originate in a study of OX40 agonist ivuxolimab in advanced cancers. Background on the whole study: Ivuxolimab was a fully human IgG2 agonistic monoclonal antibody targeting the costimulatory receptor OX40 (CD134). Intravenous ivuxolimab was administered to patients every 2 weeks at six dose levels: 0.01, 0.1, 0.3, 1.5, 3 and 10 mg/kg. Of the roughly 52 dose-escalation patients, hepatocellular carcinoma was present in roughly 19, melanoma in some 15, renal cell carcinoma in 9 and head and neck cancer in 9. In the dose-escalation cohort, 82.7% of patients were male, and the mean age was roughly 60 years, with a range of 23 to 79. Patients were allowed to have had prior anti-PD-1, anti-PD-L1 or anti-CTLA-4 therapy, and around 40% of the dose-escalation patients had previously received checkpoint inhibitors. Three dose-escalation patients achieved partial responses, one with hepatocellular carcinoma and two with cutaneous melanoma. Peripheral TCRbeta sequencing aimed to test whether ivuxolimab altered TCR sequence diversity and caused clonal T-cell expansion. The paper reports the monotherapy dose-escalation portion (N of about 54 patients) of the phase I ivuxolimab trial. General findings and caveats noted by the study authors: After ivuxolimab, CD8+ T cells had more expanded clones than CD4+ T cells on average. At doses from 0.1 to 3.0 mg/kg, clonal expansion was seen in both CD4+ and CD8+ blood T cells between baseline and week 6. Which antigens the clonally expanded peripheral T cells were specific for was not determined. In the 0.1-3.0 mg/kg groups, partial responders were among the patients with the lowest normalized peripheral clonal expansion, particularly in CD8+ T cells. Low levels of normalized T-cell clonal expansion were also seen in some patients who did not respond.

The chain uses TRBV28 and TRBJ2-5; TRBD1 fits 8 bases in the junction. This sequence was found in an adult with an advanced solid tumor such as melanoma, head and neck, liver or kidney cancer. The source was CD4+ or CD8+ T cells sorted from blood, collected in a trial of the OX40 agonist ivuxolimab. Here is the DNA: TGTGCCAGCATCGTGGACAGGGCCATCCAAGAGACCCAGTACTTC. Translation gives CASIVDRAIQETQYF. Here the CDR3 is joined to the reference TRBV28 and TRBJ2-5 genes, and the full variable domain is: DVKVTQSSRYLVKRTGEKVFLECVQDMDHENMFWYRQDPGLGLRLIYFSYDVKMKEKGDIPEGYSVSREKKERFSLILESASTNQTSMYLCASIVDRAIQETQYFGPGTRLLVL.